These 28 T cell receptor beta chains were sequenced from one sample in a study of chemoradiotherapy in HPV16-positive cancers. TCRdb keeps only in-frame clones here, not all; method: immunoSEQ multiplex PCR. The table lists 25,000 to 30,000 clones, over 90% of them singletons. This specimen consisted of blood, obtained from a patient who underwent chemoradiotherapy. The receptor set was obtained from a human donor with HPV-associated anogenital cancer.

The chain couples TRBV4-3 to TRBJ2-3; D may be TRBD2 (5 bases). The V end lost 4 bases, the J end lost 0 bases, and 23 bases lay between the germline ends. The CDR3 contains 19 residues. CDR1 is LGHNA, CDR2 YSLEER, per germline. CDR3 region: CASSPTYPGTRTSTDTQYF. CDR3 coding DNA: TGCGCCAGCAGCCCGACTTACCCGGGAACCAGGACTAGCACAGATACGCAGTATTTT.

V usage is TRBV5-1 and J usage is TRBJ2-1, with D possibly TRBD2 on 6 matching bases. CDR1 SGHRS and CDR2 YFSETQ come from the germline V gene. The germline V and J ends were trimmed by 0 bases and 4 bases, with 14 bases remaining between them. This CDR3 is built from 16 residues. CDR3 in amino acids: CASSLVLLASYNEQFF. CDR3 coding DNA: TGCGCCAGCAGCTTGGTGTTGCTAGCGTCATACAATGAGCAGTTCTTC.

The V and J genes are TRBV29-1 and TRBJ2-7; D remains unclear. Trimming removed 4 bases at V and 1 base at J, with 8 bases between. This CDR3 comprises 12 residues. Germline V gives CDR1 SQVTM, CDR2 ANQGSEA. CDR3 DNA: TGCAGCGTTGGGGTCACATCCTACGAGCAGTACTTC. It yields the protein CSVGVTSYEQYF.

In regard to this clone: Relative to the germline gene, one junction end is altered; a read error may explain this. This sample includes further DNA sequences coding for the same CDR3. The chain uses TRBV5-4 and TRBJ2-6; D is unresolved. The length of the CDR3 is 14 residues. CDR1 is SGHNT, CDR2 YYREEE, per germline (reference sequence). The CDR3 here is CASSQSSGANVLTF. DNA for the CDR3: TGTGCTAGCAGTCAGAGCTCTGGGGCCAACGTCCTGACTTTC.

The V call is TRBV13, the J call TRBJ2-1; 7 positions agree with TRBD2. Germline CDR1 and CDR2: PRHDT and FYEKMQ (reference sequence). There are 17 residues in the CDR3. With 5 bases clipped from V and 12 bases from J, the junction kept 22 bases outside the gene matches. For the CDR3, the DNA is TGTGCCAGCAGCCGGCCTCCACGCTCGAGCGGGACTTTTGTGCAGTTCTTC. Protein product: CASSRPPRSSGTFVQFF. Based on the CDR3 plus reference TRBV13 and TRBJ2-1, the full variable domain is AAGVIQSPRHLIKEKRETATLKCYPIPRHDTVYWYQQGPGQDPQFLISFYEKMQSDKGSIPDRFSAQQFSDYHSELNMSSLELGDSALYFCASSRPPRSSGTFVQFFGPGTRLTVL.

The V call is TRBV10-2, the J call TRBJ2-3, with 12 bases that match TRBD2. Trimming removed 5 bases from V and 4 bases from J; junction bases left unmatched: 1. The CDR3 loop spans 14 amino acids. CDR1 is WSHSY and CDR2 is SAAADI in the germline V gene. CDR3 in DNA: TGCGCCAGCAGTCCTAGCGGGAGGGCAGATACGCAGTATTTT. Translation gives CASSPSGRADTQYF.

The genes are TRBV5-5 and TRBJ1-4, with no clear D. V was shortened by 3 bases and J by 0 bases, with 9 bases between the two germline ends. The germline gives CDR1 SGHKS, CDR2 YYEKEE (reference sequence). The CDR3 extends over 15 amino acids. The CDR3 loop is CASSSTDATNEKLFF. In nucleotides, the CDR3 is TGTGCCAGCAGCTCCACTGATGCAACTAATGAAAAACTGTTTTTT.

V usage is TRBV9 and J usage is TRBJ2-2, with D tentatively TRBD1 (6 bases). CDR3 length equals 19 residues. The V gene lost 0 bases and the J gene lost 0 bases, with 18 bases spanning the gap. Germline-derived CDR1 and CDR2 are SGDLS and YYNGEE. The CDR3 bases are TGTGCCAGCAGCGTAGAGGACAGACCCAGACCTTCGAACACCGGGGAGCTGTTTTTT. It is translated as CASSVEDRPRPSNTGELFF.

This rearrangement joins TRBV10-3 to TRBJ1-2; a possible D gene is TRBD1 (5 bases). V was trimmed by 0 bases and J by 10 bases, leaving 12 bases between them. Per germline, CDR1 ENHRY and CDR2 SYGVKD. The CDR3 runs to 13 residues. CDR3 region: CAISESNGALYTF. DNA of the CDR3: TGTGCCATCAGTGAGTCGAACGGGGCTCTCTACACCTTC.

The CDR3 spells CASSTPPLAGSTDTQYF. CDR3 DNA sequence: TGTGCCAGCAGCACCCCCCCACTAGCGGGGAGCACAGATACGCAGTATTTT. The V gene is TRBV21-1, the J gene TRBJ2-3; no check of the table's D call, TRBD2, against the DNA was made. TRBV21-1 is a listed pseudogene. This CDR3 is built from 17 residues.

The chain joins TRBV7-2 to TRBJ1-6; D gene uncertain. V was shortened by 2 bases and J by 8 bases, with 13 bases between the two germline ends. The V gene's germline CDR1 is SGHTA and CDR2 FQGNSA. This CDR3 is 15 amino acids long. The CDR3 DNA is TGTGCCAGCAGCTTATCGGGATCTGGAGATTCACCCCTCCACTTT. It codes for CASSLSGSGDSPLHF.

This chain connects TRBV18 to TRBJ1-5; the D is unclear. Germline V lookup: CDR1 KGHSH, CDR2 LQKENI. The CDR3 extends over 14 amino acids. Trimming took off 2 bases at V and 0 bases at J, with 5 bases between the two ends. CDR3 sequence (DNA): TGTGCCAGCTCACCAGGGAGTAGCAATCAGCCCCAGCATTTT. Amino acid sequence: CASSPGSSNQPQHF.

The rearrangement uses TRBV5-1 and TRBJ1-4, with 10 positions matching TRBD1. The V gene end was trimmed by 1 base and the J gene end by 6 bases; junction bases not matched to a gene: 6. Germline V gene lookup returns CDR1 SGHRS and CDR2 YFSETQ. The CDR3 is 16 amino acids. The CDR3 coding sequence is TGCGCCAGCAGCTTGATGGGCGGGACAGGGGATGAAAAACTGTTTTTT. Translated, it gives CASSLMGGTGDEKLFF.

This chain connects TRBV7-9 to TRBJ1-2; D gene ambiguous. From germline, CDR1 is SEHNR and CDR2 FQNEAQ (reference sequence). The CDR3 consists of 13 residues. V was trimmed by 0 bases and J by 2 bases, leaving 4 bases between them. The CDR3 loop reads CASSLAENYGYTF. CDR3 nucleotide sequence: TGTGCCAGCAGCTTAGCAGAGAACTATGGCTACACCTTC.

The rearrangement links TRBV9 to TRBJ2-3, with TRBD1 matching over 11 bases. The V and J ends lost 4 bases and 0 bases, in that order; junction bases with no gene match: 10. The CDR3 has 18 amino acids. Germline V lookup: CDR1 SGDLS, CDR2 YYNGEE. CDR3 protein: CASSPGTGGAPSTDTQYF. CDR3 DNA: TGTGCCAGCAGCCCGGGGACAGGGGGAGCCCCTAGCACAGATACGCAGTATTTT.

CDR3 amino acids: CASSVVSGFFSGNTIYF. The CDR3 DNA is TGTGCCAGCAGCGTAGTCAGTGGGTTCTTCTCTGGAAACACCATATATTTT. The rearrangement links TRBV9 to TRBJ1-3, with D unresolved. Germline CDR1 is SGDLS and CDR2 is YYNGEE. V gave up 0 bases and J gave up 0 bases, with 13 bases separating them. CDR3 length equals 17 residues.

J is TRBJ2-1 and V is TRBV5-4; unclear D gene. V lost 1 base to trimming and J lost 0 bases, with 14 bases between them. CDR1 is SGHNT and CDR2 is YYREEE in the germline V gene (reference sequence). The CDR3 sequence is 17 residues long. This CDR3 is CASSLSGGRSSYNEQFF. The CDR3 DNA sequence: TGTGCCAGCAGCTTGTCGGGCGGAAGAAGCTCCTACAATGAGCAGTTCTTC.

This sequence joins TRBV5-6 and TRBJ1-2; 7 bases align to TRBD1. The length of the CDR3 is 16 residues. Germline CDR1 SGHDT, CDR2 YYEEEE. Trimming removed 7 bases from V and 0 bases from J; junction bases left unmatched: 12. As DNA, the CDR3 is TGTGCCAGCTCGCCCCAGACAGGGTTGGCTAACTATGGCTACACCTTC. Translation: CASSPQTGLANYGYTF.

This clone was picked up one time. The chain uses TRBV9 and TRBJ1-2; 10 bases match TRBD1. Germline-derived CDR1 and CDR2 are SGDLS and YYNGEE. The V gene end was trimmed by 3 bases and the J gene end by 2 bases; junction bases not matched to a gene: 4. This CDR3 spans 15 amino acids. In nucleotides, the CDR3 is TGTGCCAGCAGCGGCCCGGGACAGGGGAACTATGGCTACACCTTC. Its translation is CASSGPGQGNYGYTF.

This chain links TRBV14 with TRBJ2-3; tentatively, D is TRBD1 (6 bases). The CDR3 has 17 amino acids. V shed 4 bases and J shed 2 bases, with 19 bases lying between them. Germline-derived CDR1 and CDR2 are SGHDN and FVKESK. The CDR3 region is CASSPSDHRAPTDTQYF. Here the CDR3 DNA reads TGTGCCAGCAGCCCCAGCGATCACAGGGCCCCCACAGATACGCAGTATTTT.

As concerns this clone: The junction differs from germline at one of its ends, possibly a read error. This chain links TRBV4-3 with TRBJ2-5, with a weak D call TRBD2 (7 bases). Germline-derived CDR1 and CDR2 are LGHNA and YSLEER. The CDR3 loop spans 12 amino acids. CDR3: CASSQEGGPNHF. The CDR3, as DNA: TGCGCCAGCAGCCAAGAGGGGGGGCCGAATCACTTC.

This rearrangement joins TRBV11-2 to TRBJ2-3; 14 bases are shared with TRBD2. This CDR3 has 19 amino acids. CDR1 is SGHAT and CDR2 is FQNNGV in the germline V gene. J was trimmed by 1 base and V by 5 bases; bases with no gene match: 11. The CDR3 DNA reads TGTGCCAGCAGCCGCGCTCCGGGACTAGCGGGAGCTGGCACAGATACGCAGTATTTT. Translation: CASSRAPGLAGAGTDTQYF.

J is TRBJ1-5 and V is TRBV25-1, with D hard to call. The V gene's germline CDR1 is MGHDK and CDR2 SYGVNS. V lost 6 bases and J lost 4, with 13 bases in between. The CDR3 contains 14 residues. In DNA, the CDR3 is TGTGCCAGCAGCGACCTATGGGGTAATCAGCCCCAGCATTTT. Translated, it gives CASSDLWGNQPQHF.

This chain joins TRBV5-6 and TRBJ2-7; D ambiguous. Trimming removed 0 bases from V and 3 bases from J, with 7 bases in between. CDR1 is SGHDT, CDR2 YYEEEE, per germline. This CDR3 region has 13 residues. The CDR3 sequence: CASSLGYSYEQYF. In DNA form, the CDR3 reads TGTGCCAGCAGCTTGGGCTACAGCTACGAGCAGTACTTC.

This chain joins TRBV7-2 and TRBJ1-5; 7 bases map to TRBD1. With 4 bases clipped from V and 13 bases from J, the junction kept 10 bases outside the gene matches. The V gene's germline CDR1 is SGHTA and CDR2 FQGNSA. This CDR3 is built from 13 residues. CDR3 sequence (DNA): TGTGCCAGCAGCTCCAGCGCGGACAGGACTCAGCATTTT. Protein: CASSSSADRTQHF.

The rearrangement joins TRBV7-3 to TRBJ1-5; D is unclear. The germline V gene encodes CDR1 SGHTA and CDR2 FQGTGA. The CDR3 runs 14 residues. The V gene lost 1 base and the J gene lost 2 bases, with 6 bases spanning the gap. In nucleotides, the CDR3 is TGTGCCAGCAGCTTAAACGGACGCAATCAGCCCCAGCATTTT. This codes for CASSLNGRNQPQHF.

V is TRBV5-6 and J is TRBJ2-1; D gene ambiguous. The V gene's germline CDR1 is SGHDT and CDR2 YYEEEE. There are 15 residues in the CDR3. Trimming removed 4 bases from V and 5 bases from J, with 16 bases in between. The CDR3 here is CASSTTDAANNEQFF. DNA of the CDR3: TGTGCCAGCAGCACCACCGATGCGGCGAACAATGAGCAGTTCTTC.

This clone was observed a few times. This chain joins TRBV4-1 and TRBJ2-1; maybe TRBD1 (6 bases). The CDR3 has 14 amino acids. CDR1 is MGHRA and CDR2 is YSYEKL in the germline V gene. With 3 bases removed from V and 8 bases from J, the gap between germline ends came to 14 bases. The CDR3 sequence is CASSQPTGVHEQFF. CDR3 nucleotides: TGCGCCAGCAGCCAGCCGACAGGAGTTCATGAGCAGTTCTTC.